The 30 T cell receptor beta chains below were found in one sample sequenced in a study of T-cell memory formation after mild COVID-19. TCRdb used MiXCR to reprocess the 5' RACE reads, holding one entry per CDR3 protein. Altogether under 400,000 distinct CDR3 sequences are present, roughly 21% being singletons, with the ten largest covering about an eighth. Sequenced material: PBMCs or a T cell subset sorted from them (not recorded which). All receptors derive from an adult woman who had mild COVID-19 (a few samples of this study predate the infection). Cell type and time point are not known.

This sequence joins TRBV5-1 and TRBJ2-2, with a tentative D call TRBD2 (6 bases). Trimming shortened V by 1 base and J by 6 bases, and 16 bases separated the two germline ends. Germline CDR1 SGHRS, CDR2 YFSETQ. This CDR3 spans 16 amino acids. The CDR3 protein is CASSLMGGEGPGELFF. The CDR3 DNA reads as TGCGCCAGCAGCTTGATGGGCGGGGAAGGCCCCGGGGAGCTGTTTTTT.

The CDR3 reads CSASVTTNEKLFF. The DNA of the CDR3 is TGCAGTGCTTCAGTTACCACTAATGAAAAACTGTTTTTT. J is TRBJ1-4 and V is TRBV20-1; D gene ambiguous. Between the trimmed V and J ends, which lost 5 bases and 2 bases, there was a span of 9 bases. This CDR3 contains 13 residues. Germline CDR1 is DFQATT and CDR2 is SNEGSKA (reference sequence).

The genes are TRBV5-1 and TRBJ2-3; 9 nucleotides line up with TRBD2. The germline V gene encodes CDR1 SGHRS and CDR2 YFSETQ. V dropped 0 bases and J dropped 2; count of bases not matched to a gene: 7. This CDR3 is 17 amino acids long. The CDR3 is CASSLAPAGGTTDTQYF. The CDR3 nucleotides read TGCGCCAGCAGCTTGGCCCCAGCGGGGGGTACCACAGATACGCAGTATTTT.

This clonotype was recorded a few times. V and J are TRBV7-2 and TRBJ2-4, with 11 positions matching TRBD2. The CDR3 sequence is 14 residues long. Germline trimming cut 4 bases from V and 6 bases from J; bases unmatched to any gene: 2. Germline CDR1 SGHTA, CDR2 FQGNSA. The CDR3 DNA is TGTGCCAGCAGCTCTGGGACTAGCGGAAACATTCAGTACTTC. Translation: CASSSGTSGNIQYF. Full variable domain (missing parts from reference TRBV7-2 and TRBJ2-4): GAGVSQSPSNKVTEKGKDVELRCDPISGHTALYWYRQSLGQGLEFLIYFQGNSAPDKSGLPSDRFSAERTGGSVSTLTIQRTQQEDSAVYLCASSSGTSGNIQYFGAGTRLSVL.

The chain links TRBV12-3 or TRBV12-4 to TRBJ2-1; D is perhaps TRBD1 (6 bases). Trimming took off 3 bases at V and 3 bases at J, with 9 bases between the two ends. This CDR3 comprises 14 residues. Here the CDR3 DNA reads TGTGCCAGCAGTTTTCAGGGGAACTACAATGAGCAGTTCTTC. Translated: CASSFQGNYNEQFF.

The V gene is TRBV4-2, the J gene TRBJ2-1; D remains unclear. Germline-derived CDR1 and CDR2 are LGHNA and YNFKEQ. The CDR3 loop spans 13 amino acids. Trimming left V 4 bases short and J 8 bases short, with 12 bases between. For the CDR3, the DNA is TGTGCCAGCAGCCCGGTTCCGGGCGATGAGCAGTTCTTC. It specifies CASSPVPGDEQFF.

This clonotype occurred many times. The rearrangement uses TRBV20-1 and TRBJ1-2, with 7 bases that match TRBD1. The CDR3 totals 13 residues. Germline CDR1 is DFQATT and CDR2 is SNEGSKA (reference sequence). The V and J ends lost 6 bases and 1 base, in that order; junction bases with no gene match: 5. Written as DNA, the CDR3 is TGCAGTGCCCTGGGACAGAATAACTATGGCTACACCTTC. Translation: CSALGQNNYGYTF.

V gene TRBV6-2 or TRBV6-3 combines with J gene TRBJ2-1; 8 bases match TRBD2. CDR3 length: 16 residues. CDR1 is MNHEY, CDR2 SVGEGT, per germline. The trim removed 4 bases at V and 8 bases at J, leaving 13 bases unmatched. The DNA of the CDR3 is TGTGCCAGCAGTTCGGCCGGCAGCGGGAGTAGCTATGAGCAGTTCTTC. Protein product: CASSSAGSGSSYEQFF.

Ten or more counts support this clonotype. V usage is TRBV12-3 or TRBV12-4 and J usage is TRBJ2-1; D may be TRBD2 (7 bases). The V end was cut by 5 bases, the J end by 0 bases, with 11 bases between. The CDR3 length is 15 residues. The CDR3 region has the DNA TGTGCCAGCAGTCGCGGGGGCCTCTCCTACAATGAGCAGTTCTTC. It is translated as CASSRGGLSYNEQFF.

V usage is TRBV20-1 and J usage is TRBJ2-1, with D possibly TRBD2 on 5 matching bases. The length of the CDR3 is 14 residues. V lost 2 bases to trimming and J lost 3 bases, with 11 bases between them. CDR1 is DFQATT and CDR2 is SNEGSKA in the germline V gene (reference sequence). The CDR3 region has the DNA TGCAGTGCTAGACCACGGACTGGCTACAATGAGCAGTTCTTC. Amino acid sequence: CSARPRTGYNEQFF.

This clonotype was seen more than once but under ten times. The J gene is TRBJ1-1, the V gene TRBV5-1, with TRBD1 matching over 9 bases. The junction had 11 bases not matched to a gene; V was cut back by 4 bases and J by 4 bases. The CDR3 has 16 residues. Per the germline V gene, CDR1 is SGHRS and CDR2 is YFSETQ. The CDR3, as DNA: TGCGCCAGCAGCCTGTTCACAGGGGGCGCGGCCACTGAAGCTTTCTTT. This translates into CASSLFTGGAATEAFF.

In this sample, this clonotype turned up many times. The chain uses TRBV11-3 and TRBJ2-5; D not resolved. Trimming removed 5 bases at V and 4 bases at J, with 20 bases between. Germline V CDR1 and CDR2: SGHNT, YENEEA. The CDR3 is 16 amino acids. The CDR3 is CASSDPKGPRRETQYF. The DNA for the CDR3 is TGTGCCAGCAGCGACCCCAAGGGCCCGAGGCGAGAGACCCAGTACTTC.

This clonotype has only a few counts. The CDR3 reads CASSPEGWNTEAFF. CDR3 coding DNA: TGTGCCAGCAGCCCGGAGGGGTGGAACACTGAAGCTTTCTTT. The V and J genes are TRBV7-2 and TRBJ1-1, with D maybe TRBD1 (5 bases). With 5 bases removed from V and 1 base from J, the gap between germline ends came to 11 bases. CDR1 and CDR2 (germline): SGHTA, FQGNSA. This CDR3 comprises 14 residues.

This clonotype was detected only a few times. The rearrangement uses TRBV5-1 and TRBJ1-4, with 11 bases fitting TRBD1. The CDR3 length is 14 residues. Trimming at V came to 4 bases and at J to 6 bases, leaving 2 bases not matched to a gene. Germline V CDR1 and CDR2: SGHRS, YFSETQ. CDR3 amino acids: CASSPDRGHEKLFF. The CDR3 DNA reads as TGCGCCAGCAGCCCGGACAGGGGGCATGAAAAACTGTTTTTT.

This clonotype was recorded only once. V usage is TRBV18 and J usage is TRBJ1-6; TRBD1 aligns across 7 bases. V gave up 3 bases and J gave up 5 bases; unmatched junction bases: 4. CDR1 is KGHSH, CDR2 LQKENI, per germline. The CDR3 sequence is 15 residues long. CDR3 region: CASSPTGTHNSPLHF. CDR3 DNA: TGTGCCAGCTCACCGACAGGGACCCATAATTCACCCCTCCACTTT.

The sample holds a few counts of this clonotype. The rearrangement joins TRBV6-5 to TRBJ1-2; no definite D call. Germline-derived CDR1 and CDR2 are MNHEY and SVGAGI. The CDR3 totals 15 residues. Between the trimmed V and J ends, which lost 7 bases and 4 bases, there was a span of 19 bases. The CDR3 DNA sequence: TGTGCCAGCACCTACGGTGGACGGGAAGCCTATGGCTACACCTTC. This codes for CASTYGGREAYGYTF.

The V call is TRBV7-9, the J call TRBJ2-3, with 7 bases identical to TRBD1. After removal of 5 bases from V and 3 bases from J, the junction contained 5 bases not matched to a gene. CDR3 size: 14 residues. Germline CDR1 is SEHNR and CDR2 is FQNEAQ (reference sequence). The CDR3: CASSLDRATDTQYF. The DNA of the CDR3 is TGTGCCAGCAGCCTCGACAGGGCAACAGATACGCAGTATTTT.

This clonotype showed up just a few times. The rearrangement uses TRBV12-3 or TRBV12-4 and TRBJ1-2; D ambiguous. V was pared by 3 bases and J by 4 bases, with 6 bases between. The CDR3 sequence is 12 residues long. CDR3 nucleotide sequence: TGTGCCAGCAGTTTCGAGGCCTATGGCTACACCTTC. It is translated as CASSFEAYGYTF.

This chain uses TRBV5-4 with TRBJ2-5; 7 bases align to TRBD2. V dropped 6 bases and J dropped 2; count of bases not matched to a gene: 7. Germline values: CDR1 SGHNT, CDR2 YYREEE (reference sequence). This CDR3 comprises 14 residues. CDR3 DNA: TGTGCCAGCAACATGCGCGGGGGACAAGAGACCCAGTACTTC. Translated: CASNMRGGQETQYF.

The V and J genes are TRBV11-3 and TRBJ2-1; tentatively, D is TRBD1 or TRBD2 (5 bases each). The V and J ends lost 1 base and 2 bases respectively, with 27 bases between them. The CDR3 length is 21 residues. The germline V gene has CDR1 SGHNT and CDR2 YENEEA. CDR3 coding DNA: TGTGCCAGCAGCTTAGGTTTTCTTTCCTATACGGGACCCTTTGCCTACAATGAGCAGTTCTTC. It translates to CASSLGFLSYTGPFAYNEQFF.

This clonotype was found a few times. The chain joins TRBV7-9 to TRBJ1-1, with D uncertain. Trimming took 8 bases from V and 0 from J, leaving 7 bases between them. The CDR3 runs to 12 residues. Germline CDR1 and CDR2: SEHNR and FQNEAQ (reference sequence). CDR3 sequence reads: CASQGLNTEAFF. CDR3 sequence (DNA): TGTGCCAGCCAAGGTCTGAACACTGAAGCTTTCTTT.

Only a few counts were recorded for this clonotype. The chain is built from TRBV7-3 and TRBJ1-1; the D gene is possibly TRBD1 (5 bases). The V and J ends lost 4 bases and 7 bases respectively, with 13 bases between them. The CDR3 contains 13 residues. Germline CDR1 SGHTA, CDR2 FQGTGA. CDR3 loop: CASSWRDGNEAFF. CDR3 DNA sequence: TGTGCCAGCAGCTGGAGGGACGGAAATGAAGCTTTCTTT.

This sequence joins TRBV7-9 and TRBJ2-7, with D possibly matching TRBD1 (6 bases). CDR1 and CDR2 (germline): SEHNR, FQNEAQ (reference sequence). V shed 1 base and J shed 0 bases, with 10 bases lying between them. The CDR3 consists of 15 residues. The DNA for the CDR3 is TGTGCCAGCAGCTTAGAGGGGACAAACTCCTACGAGCAGTACTTC. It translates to CASSLEGTNSYEQYF.

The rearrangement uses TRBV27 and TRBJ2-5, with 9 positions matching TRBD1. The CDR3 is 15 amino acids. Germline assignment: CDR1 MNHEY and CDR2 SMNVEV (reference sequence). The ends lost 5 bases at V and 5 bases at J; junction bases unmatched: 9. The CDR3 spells CASSPPGQGWETQYF. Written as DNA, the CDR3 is TGTGCCAGCAGTCCGCCGGGACAGGGTTGGGAGACCCAGTACTTC.

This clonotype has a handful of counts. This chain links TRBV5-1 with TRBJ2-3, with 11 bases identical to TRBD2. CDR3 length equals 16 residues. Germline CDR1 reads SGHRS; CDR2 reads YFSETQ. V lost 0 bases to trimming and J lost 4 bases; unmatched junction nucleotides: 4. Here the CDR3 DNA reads TGCGCCAGCAGCTTGGAGACTAGCGGGGAGGCAGATACGCAGTATTTT. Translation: CASSLETSGEADTQYF.

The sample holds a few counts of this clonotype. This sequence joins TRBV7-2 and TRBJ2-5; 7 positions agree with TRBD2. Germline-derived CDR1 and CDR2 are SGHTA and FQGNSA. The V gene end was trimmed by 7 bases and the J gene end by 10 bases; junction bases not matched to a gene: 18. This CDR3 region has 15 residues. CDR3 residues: CASTRARLDGGVQYF. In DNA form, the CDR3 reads TGTGCCAGCACCCGGGCTAGACTTGATGGGGGGGTCCAGTACTTC.

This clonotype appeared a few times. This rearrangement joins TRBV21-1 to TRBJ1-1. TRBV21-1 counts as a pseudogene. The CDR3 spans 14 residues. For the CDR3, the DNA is TGTGCCAGCAGCAAGATGTTTCCTGGCGCTGAAGCTTTCTTT. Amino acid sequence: CASSKMFPGAEAFF.

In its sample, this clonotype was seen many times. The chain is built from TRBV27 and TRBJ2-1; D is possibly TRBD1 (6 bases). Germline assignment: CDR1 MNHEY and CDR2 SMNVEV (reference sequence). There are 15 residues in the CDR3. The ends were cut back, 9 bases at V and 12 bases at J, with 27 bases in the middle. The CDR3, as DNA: TGTGCCAGTAATGTAGGGGGTAACCACCGGTCCACGCAGTTCTTC. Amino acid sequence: CASNVGGNHRSTQFF.

CDR3 DNA sequence: TGTGCCAGCAGCGTAGCAGGGGGCCCAGGGCAGCCCCAGCATTTT. It codes for CASSVAGGPGQPQHF. This chain connects TRBV9 to TRBJ1-5; 8 positions agree with TRBD1. Germline V lookup: CDR1 SGDLS, CDR2 YYNGEE. With V trimmed by 0 bases and J by 7 bases, 6 bases remained unmatched. The CDR3 is made up of 15 amino acids. The whole variable domain, filled in from reference TRBV9 and TRBJ1-5, reads DSGVTQTPKHLITATGQRVTLRCSPRSGDLSVYWYQQSLDQGLQFLIQYYNGEERAKGNILERFSAQQFPDLHSELNLSSLELGDSALYFCASSVAGGPGQPQHFGDGTRLSIL.

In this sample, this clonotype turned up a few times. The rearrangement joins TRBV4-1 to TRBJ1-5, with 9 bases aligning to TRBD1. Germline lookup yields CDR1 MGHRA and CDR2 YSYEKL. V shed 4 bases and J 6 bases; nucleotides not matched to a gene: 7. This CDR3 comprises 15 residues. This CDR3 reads CASSRTGGGGQPQHF. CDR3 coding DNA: TGCGCCAGCAGCCGAACAGGGGGCGGGGGTCAGCCCCAGCATTTT.